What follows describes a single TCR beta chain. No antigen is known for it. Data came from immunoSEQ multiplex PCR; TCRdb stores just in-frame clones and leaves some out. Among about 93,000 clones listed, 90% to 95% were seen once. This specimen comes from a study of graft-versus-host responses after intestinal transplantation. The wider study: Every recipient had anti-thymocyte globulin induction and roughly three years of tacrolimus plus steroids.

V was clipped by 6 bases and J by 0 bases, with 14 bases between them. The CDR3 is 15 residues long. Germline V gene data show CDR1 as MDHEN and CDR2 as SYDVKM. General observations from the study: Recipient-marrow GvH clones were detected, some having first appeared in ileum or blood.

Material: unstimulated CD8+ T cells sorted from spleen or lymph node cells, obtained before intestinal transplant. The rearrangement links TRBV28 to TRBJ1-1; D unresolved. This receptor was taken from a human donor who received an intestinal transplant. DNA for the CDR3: TGTGCCAGCAGCCTCTCAGCTGAGGTGAACACTGAAGCTTTCTTT. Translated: CASSLSAEVNTEAFF.